These 25 T cell receptor beta chains were all obtained from the same sample, sequenced in a study of blood T cell repertoires in COVID-19. The table came from immunoSEQ multiplex PCR; TCRdb's copy has only in-frame clones and leaves some out. This sample has nearly 200,000 clones, with almost 85% found just once. Sequenced input: peripheral blood. The receptors come from a human donor with acute or convalescent COVID-19. The donor label of this sample is uncertain.

CDR3 sequence reads: CATSDRYTEAFF. The CDR3, as DNA: TGTGCCACCTCAGACAGATACACTGAAGCTTTCTTT. The V call is TRBV19, the J call TRBJ1-1; D perhaps matches TRBD1 (5 bases). Germline loops: CDR1 LNHDA, CDR2 SQIVND (reference sequence). V was cut by 10 bases and J by 3 bases, with 12 bases left in between. The CDR3 loop spans 12 amino acids.

V and J are TRBV28 and TRBJ1-6, with 7 nucleotides matching TRBD1. CDR3 length equals 15 residues. Trimming took 6 bases from V and 6 from J; bases not matched to a gene: 8. Germline CDR1 is MDHEN and CDR2 is SYDVKM. CDR3: CASRPSGQPNSPLHF. CDR3 in DNA: TGTGCCAGCAGACCTTCGGGACAGCCTAATTCACCCCTCCACTTT.

The J gene is TRBJ2-4, the V gene TRBV28, with D perhaps matching TRBD2 (6 bases). Germline CDR1 MDHEN, CDR2 SYDVKM. The V end was cut by 6 bases, the J end by 2 bases, with 17 bases between. The CDR3 runs to 16 residues. The CDR3 DNA is TGTGCCAGCAGCCCCGGGGACTTTTTTCCCAAAAACATTCAGTACTTC. This sequence encodes CASSPGDFFPKNIQYF.

This clone was counted once. The chain couples TRBV6-1 to TRBJ1-1; D perhaps matches TRBD1 (6 bases). CDR1 is MNHNS and CDR2 is SASEGT in the germline V gene. The CDR3 spans 14 residues. The germline V and J ends were trimmed by 3 bases and 1 base, with 9 bases remaining between them. CDR3 region: CASSEGTRNTEAFF. As DNA, the CDR3 is TGTGCCAGCAGTGAGGGGACACGGAACACTGAAGCTTTCTTT.

Regarding this clone: The same CDR3 can be traced to other DNA sequences in this sample. In DNA, the CDR3 is TGTGCCAGCAGTTTATGGGGCAGGAACACTGAAGCTTTCTTT. Its translation: CASSLWGRNTEAFF. This chain joins TRBV27 and TRBJ1-1; D may be TRBD1 (5 bases). The germline V gene has CDR1 MNHEY and CDR2 SMNVEV (reference sequence). V was trimmed by 1 base and J by 1 base, leaving 7 bases between them. The CDR3 consists of 14 residues.

The rearrangement joins TRBV11-2 to TRBJ2-1; TRBD2 agrees at 13 bases. The CDR3 is made up of 16 amino acids. Germline CDR1 SGHAT, CDR2 FQNNGV. The trim removed 4 bases at V and 4 bases at J, leaving 4 bases unmatched. Written as DNA, the CDR3 is TGTGCCAGCAGCTATGGACTAGCGGGAGCTTACAATGAGCAGTTCTTC. Protein product: CASSYGLAGAYNEQFF.

CDR3 in DNA: TGTGCCAGTAGTATAGTGGGCCGAAACTCCTACGAGCAGTACTTC. It encodes CASSIVGRNSYEQYF. The chain carries TRBV19 and TRBJ2-7; the D is unclear. Germline CDR1 is LNHDA and CDR2 is SQIVND (reference sequence). The V gene lost 1 base and the J gene lost 0 bases, with 10 bases spanning the gap. The CDR3 is 15 residues long.

This rearrangement joins TRBV11-2 to TRBJ2-7; D may be TRBD1 (5 bases). Germline V gene data show CDR1 as SGHAT and CDR2 as FQNNGV. The CDR3 spans 15 residues. Trimming removed 0 bases from V and 5 bases from J, with 14 bases in between. CDR3: CASSLEIGRVHEQYF. CDR3 DNA sequence: TGTGCCAGCAGCTTAGAGATCGGCAGGGTCCACGAGCAGTACTTC.

This chain joins TRBV7-9 and TRBJ1-6, with D unresolved. CDR3 length: 12 amino acids. The germline gives CDR1 SEHNR, CDR2 FQNEAQ (reference sequence). The V gene lost 6 bases and the J gene lost 8 bases, with 8 bases spanning the gap. The CDR3 reads CASRELDSPLHF. The DNA for the CDR3 is TGTGCCAGCAGGGAGTTGGATTCACCCCTCCACTTT.

This chain links TRBV29-1 with TRBJ1-5, with D uncertain. The germline gives CDR1 SQVTM, CDR2 ANQGSEA. The CDR3 consists of 13 residues. Trimming stripped 7 bases from V and 9 bases from J, with 19 bases between. The CDR3 is CSAMESTRGPQHF. The CDR3 bases are TGCAGCGCGATGGAGTCAACGCGGGGGCCCCAGCATTTT.

This clone came up a few times. The rearrangement links TRBV18 to TRBJ2-3; unclear D gene. Trimming took 3 bases from V and 0 from J, leaving 16 bases between them. Germline loops: CDR1 KGHSH, CDR2 LQKENI. This CDR3 is 17 amino acids long. The CDR3 reads CASSPFGRSISTDTQYF. CDR3 in DNA: TGTGCCAGCTCACCCTTCGGAAGGAGTATTAGCACAGATACGCAGTATTTT. Looking up the rest from reference TRBV18 and TRBJ2-3 gives the full variable domain: NAGVMQNPRHLVRRRGQEARLRCSPMKGHSHVYWYRQLPEEGLKFMVYLQKENIIDESGMPKERFSAEFPKEGPSILRIQQVVRGDSAAYFCASSPFGRSISTDTQYFGPGTRLTVL.

The V and J genes are TRBV7-9 and TRBJ2-1; TRBD2 agrees at 8 bases. The germline V gene encodes CDR1 SEHNR and CDR2 FQNEAQ (reference sequence). The V gene end was trimmed by 3 bases and the J gene end by 3 bases; junction bases not matched to a gene: 4. The length of the CDR3 is 15 residues. The chain's CDR3 is CASSLELAVYNEQFF. Here the CDR3 DNA reads TGTGCCAGCAGCTTGGAACTAGCGGTCTACAATGAGCAGTTCTTC. Together with reference TRBV7-9 and TRBJ2-1, the CDR3 gives the full variable domain: DTGVSQNPRHKITKRGQNVTFRCDPISEHNRLYWYRQTLGQGPEFLTYFQNEAQLEKSRLLSDRFSAERPKGSFSTLEIQRTEQGDSAMYLCASSLELAVYNEQFFGPGTRLTVL.

The chain uses TRBV19 and TRBJ1-5, with D uncertain. CDR1 LNHDA and CDR2 SQIVND come from the germline V gene (reference sequence). The ends were cut back, 7 bases at V and 0 bases at J, with 10 bases in the middle. The CDR3 extends over 14 amino acids. The CDR3, as DNA: TGTGCCAGTATGAGGAAGAGTAGCAATCAGCCCCAGCATTTT. Its translation: CASMRKSSNQPQHF.

This chain links TRBV3-1 (or the pseudogene TRBV3-2) with TRBJ2-3; the D gene is possibly TRBD2 (6 bases). This CDR3 has 16 amino acids. V was pared by 4 bases and J by 5 bases, with 19 bases between. Germline V gene data show CDR1 as LGHDT and CDR2 as YNNKEL (reference sequence). CDR3 region: CASSLKGAGGRDTQYF. CDR3 nucleotide sequence: TGTGCCAGCAGCCTCAAAGGAGCGGGTGGTAGAGATACGCAGTATTTT.

This chain uses TRBV3-1 (or the pseudogene TRBV3-2) with TRBJ2-3; the match to TRBD2 covers 8 bases. J gave up 2 bases and V 0 bases, and 4 bases lay outside the gene matches. This CDR3 region has 16 residues. Germline values: CDR1 LGHDT, CDR2 YNNKEL (reference sequence). The CDR3 sequence is CASSQDGSGTTDTQYF. CDR3 DNA: TGTGCCAGCAGCCAAGACGGTAGCGGGACCACAGATACGCAGTATTTT.

This chain links TRBV5-1 with TRBJ1-2, with 7 bases matching TRBD1. The CDR3 is 14 amino acids. CDR1 is SGHRS, CDR2 YFSETQ, per germline. V shed 1 base and J 4 bases; nucleotides not matched to a gene: 4. The CDR3 DNA follows: TGCGCCAGCAGCTTGACAGGGGAGGCCTATGGCTACACCTTC. Amino acids: CASSLTGEAYGYTF.

The chain uses TRBV27 and TRBJ1-5; D perhaps matches TRBD1 (5 bases). Germline V gene lookup returns CDR1 MNHEY and CDR2 SMNVEV (reference sequence). The CDR3 is 17 amino acids. The V end was cut by 3 bases, the J end by 0 bases, with 15 bases between. CDR3 loop: CASSLSPGDSSNQPQHF. In nucleotides, the CDR3 is TGTGCCAGCAGTTTGTCCCCGGGTGACAGTAGCAATCAGCCCCAGCATTTT.

The chain employs TRBV12-5 and TRBJ2-3, with D tentatively TRBD1 (6 bases). The CDR3 totals 11 residues. Trimming left V 5 bases short and J 6 bases short, with 6 bases between. The germline V gene has CDR1 LGHNT and CDR2 FRNRAP. CDR3 DNA sequence: TGTGCTAGTGGTCAGGGGGATACGCAGTATTTT. It specifies CASGQGDTQYF.

This clone was observed a handful of times. The chain couples TRBV2 to TRBJ1-2; perhaps TRBD1 as D (5 bases). CDR1 is SNHLY and CDR2 is FYNNEI in the germline V gene. Trimming left V 5 bases short and J 8 bases short, with 15 bases between. This CDR3 spans 13 amino acids. The DNA of the CDR3 is TGTGCCAGCAGTCGGGGAGGGGTAGGAGGCTACACCTTC. Residues: CASSRGGVGGYTF.

The CDR3 DNA sequence: TGCAGCGTTGAGGGAGATAGCAATCAGCCCCAGCATTTT. This translates into CSVEGDSNQPQHF. The chain carries TRBV29-1 and TRBJ1-5; D uncertain. Germline V gene data show CDR1 as SQVTM and CDR2 as ANQGSEA. V lost 3 bases and J 0 bases, leaving 6 bases between the germline ends. The CDR3 has 13 amino acids.

V usage is TRBV19 and J usage is TRBJ2-5; 11 nucleotides line up with TRBD1. Germline V CDR1 and CDR2: LNHDA, SQIVND (reference sequence). V trimming: 5 bases; J trimming: 4 bases; junction bases outside the gene matches: 0. The CDR3 has 13 residues. The CDR3: CASSGQGAETQYF. CDR3 DNA sequence: TGTGCCAGTAGTGGACAGGGGGCAGAGACCCAGTACTTC.

In this sample, this clone turned up once. The rearrangement uses TRBV2 and TRBJ1-1; no clear D gene. The CDR3 consists of 15 residues. Germline V gene sequence: CDR1 SNHLY, CDR2 FYNNEI. V lost 0 bases to trimming and J lost 1 base, with 9 bases between them. CDR3 coding DNA: TGTGCCAGCAGTGAAGCGCTTCCCAGGAACACTGAAGCTTTCTTT. It yields the protein CASSEALPRNTEAFF.

The genes are TRBV10-3 and TRBJ1-1, with D tentatively TRBD1 (6 bases). This CDR3 region has 15 residues. Trimming removed 2 bases from V and 1 base from J, with 11 bases in between. CDR1 ENHRY and CDR2 SYGVKD come from the germline V gene. The CDR3 reads CAISEPGQRNTEAFF. The CDR3 coding sequence is TGTGCCATCAGTGAGCCGGGACAAAGGAACACTGAAGCTTTCTTT.

This clone was counted a few times. Other DNA sequences from this sample encode an identical CDR3 as well. The V call is TRBV18, the J call TRBJ2-5; D ambiguous. Germline-derived CDR1 and CDR2 are KGHSH and LQKENI. Trimming shortened V by 0 bases and J by 3 bases, and 5 bases separated the two germline ends. CDR3 length: 13 amino acids. CDR3 in DNA: TGTGCCAGCTCACCACCCACGGAAGAGACCCAGTACTTC. It yields the protein CASSPPTEETQYF.

The chain is built from TRBV24-1 and TRBJ1-2; 9 nucleotides line up with TRBD1. V gave up 3 bases and J gave up 4 bases; unmatched junction bases: 2. The CDR3 is 14 residues long. Germline V gene lookup returns CDR1 KGHDR and CDR2 SFDVKD. For the CDR3, the DNA is TGTGCCACCAGTGATCAGGACAGGGGCTATGGCTACACCTTC. Its protein product is CATSDQDRGYGYTF.